The text below deals with one T cell receptor beta chain. Its antigen remains unknown. This entry belongs to a study of shared clonotypes between healthy human individuals. General study points: An expected dependence of interdonor clonotype sharing on sequencing depth was noted.

Assay used: immunoSEQ multiplex PCR; TCRdb lists only in-frame clones, some missing. The table records roughly 2,300,000 clones, roughly 90% of them present only once. All donors were Caucasian adults living in Nashville, Tennessee. The V gene lost 2 bases and the J gene lost 4 bases, with 10 bases spanning the gap. In germline, CDR1 is SGHKS, CDR2 YYEKEE (reference sequence). This CDR3 has 14 residues. This clonotype originated in a man aged 18 to 30 in good health. Some clones in this sample may be carry-over from other donors' samples. The chain has TRBV5-5 and TRBJ1-3; D perhaps matches TRBD1 (5 bases). The sequenced sample consisted of naive CD4+ T cells from PBMCs. Subset defined: CD45RA+ positively selected. The CDR3, as DNA: TGTGCCAGCAGCTTAGGAGGGGTCGGAAACACCATATATTTT. Amino acids: CASSLGGVGNTIYF.